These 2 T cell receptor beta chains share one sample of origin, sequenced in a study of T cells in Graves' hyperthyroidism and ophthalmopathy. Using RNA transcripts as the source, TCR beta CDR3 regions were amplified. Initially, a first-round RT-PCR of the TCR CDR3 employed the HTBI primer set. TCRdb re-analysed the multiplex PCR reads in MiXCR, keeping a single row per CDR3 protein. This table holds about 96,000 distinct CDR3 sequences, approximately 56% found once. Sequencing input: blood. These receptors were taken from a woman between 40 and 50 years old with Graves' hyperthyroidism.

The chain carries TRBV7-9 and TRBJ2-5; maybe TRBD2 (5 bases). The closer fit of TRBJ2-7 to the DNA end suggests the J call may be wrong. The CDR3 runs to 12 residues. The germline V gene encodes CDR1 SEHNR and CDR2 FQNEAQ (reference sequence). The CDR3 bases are TGTGCCAGCCCTCAGAGGGCGGGCGAGCAGTACTTC. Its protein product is CASPQRAGEQYF.

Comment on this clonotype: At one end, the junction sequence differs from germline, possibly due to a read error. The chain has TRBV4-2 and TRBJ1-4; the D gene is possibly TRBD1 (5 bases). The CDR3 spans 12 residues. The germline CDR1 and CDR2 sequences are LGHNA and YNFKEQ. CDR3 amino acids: CASSLRGEKLLF. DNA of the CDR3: TGTGCCAGCAGCCTGAGGGGTGAAAAACTGCTTTTT.